A selection of T cell receptor beta chains follows, all from one sample in a study of blood T cell repertoires in COVID-19. Method: immunoSEQ multiplex PCR; TCRdb's copy keeps in-frame clones and lacks some. This table has nearly 350,000 clones, 88% appearing once. Sequencing input: peripheral blood. The receptors shown here come from a woman aged 70-85 years with COVID-19, enrolled during active disease. The CDR3 runs from the conserved cysteine through the conserved F or W. D genes are given only for firm matches. Size tells how often a clone was seen (once, few, many) or the class of an expanded clone, and some rows leave it out.

TRBJ2-1 | NA | TRBD2 | TRBV27 | 19 | CASSPRLAGAVSSYNEQFF | TGTGCCAGCAGTCCCCGACTAGCGGGGGCCGTAAGCTCCTACAATGAGCAGTTCTTC
TRBJ2-7 | NA | TRBD2 | TRBV20-1 | 16 | CSASPRGGSFSYEQYF | TGCAGTGCTAGTCCCCGGGGAGGGTCCTTCTCCTACGAGCAGTACTTC
TRBJ1-1 | NA | NA | TRBV6-5 | 15 | CASNTRGGITDVAFF | TGTGCCAGCAACACGCGGGGGGGGATAACCGACGTGGCTTTCTTT
TRBJ2-7 | NA | TRBD2 | TRBV11-2 | 14 | CASSLSLLAGDLYF | TGTGCCAGCAGCTTATCCCTACTAGCGGGGGACCTCTACTTC
TRBJ2-1 | NA | TRBD2 | TRBV5-1 | 15 | CASTPAGAVGNEQFF | TGCGCCAGCACTCCCGCGGGAGCGGTGGGTAATGAGCAGTTCTTC
TRBJ1-1 | NA | TRBD1 | TRBV29-1 | 14 | CSVEDHRGDTEAFF | TGCAGCGTTGAAGATCACAGGGGGGACACTGAAGCTTTCTTT
TRBJ1-2 | few | NA | TRBV29-1 | 14 | CSVRSMEGNYGYTF | TGCAGCGTCCGTTCGATGGAGGGTAACTATGGCTACACCTTC
TRBJ2-1 | NA | TRBD1 | TRBV9 | 17 | CASSVETWTGAYNEQFF | TGTGCCAGCAGCGTAGAGACATGGACAGGGGCGTACAATGAGCAGTTCTTC
TRBJ1-6 | NA | NA | TRBV19 | 13 | CATSDRYNSPLHF | TGTGCCACCTCGGACAGATATAATTCACCCCTCCACTTT
TRBJ1-1 | NA | NA | TRBV19 | 16 | CASRTSYRLSDTEAFF | TGTGCCAGTAGGACTTCCTACCGATTAAGCGACACTGAAGCTTTCTTT
TRBJ1-3 | once | NA | TRBV9 | 17 | CASSVAGGTNSGNTIYF | TGTGCCAGCAGCGTAGCTGGAGGCACCAACTCTGGAAACACCATATATTTT
TRBJ2-7 | NA | NA | TRBV2 | 14 | CASRGGQQAWEQYF | TGTGCCAGCAGGGGGGGACAGCAGGCTTGGGAGCAGTACTTC
TRBJ1-5 | NA | TRBD1 | TRBV28 | 16 | CASSLQQGVNGQPQHF | TGTGCCAGCAGTCTACAACAGGGGGTGAATGGTCAGCCCCAGCATTTT
TRBJ1-2 | NA | NA | TRBV3-1/TRBV3-2 | 12 | CASSQGRYGYTF | TGTGCCAGCAGCCAAGGTCGGTATGGCTACACCTTC
TRBJ2-3 | NA | TRBD2 | TRBV4-1 | 18 | CASSQEGTSGDARDTQYF | TGCGCCAGCAGCCAAGAGGGGACTAGCGGGGACGCAAGGGATACGCAGTATTTT
TRBJ1-3 | NA | TRBD1 | TRBV7-2 | 15 | CASSSQSGQGNTIYF | TGTGCCAGCAGCTCCCAATCCGGACAGGGGAACACCATATATTTT
TRBJ2-3 | NA | TRBD2 | TRBV9 | 16 | CASSPGAGGATDTQYF | TGTGCCAGCAGCCCAGGGGCGGGGGGTGCCACAGATACGCAGTATTTT
TRBJ2-2 | NA | TRBD2 | TRBV19 | 16 | CASSGRGGANTGELFF | TGTGCCAGTAGTGGACGCGGGGGGGCCAACACCGGGGAGCTGTTTTTT
TRBJ2-7 | NA | TRBD2 | TRBV5-1 | 16 | CASSLSRGLDPYEQYF | TGCGCCAGCAGCTTGTCCAGGGGACTAGATCCCTACGAGCAGTACTTC
TRBJ1-2 | once | NA | TRBV19 | 12 | CASTDTNYGYTF | TGTGCTTCGACAGACACTAACTATGGCTACACCTTC
TRBJ1-2 | NA | NA | TRBV7-9 | 12 | CASSFGGGGYTF | TGTGCCAGCAGCTTCGGGGGAGGTGGCTACACCTTC
TRBJ1-2 | once | TRBD1 | TRBV9 | 15 | CASSPPSRGRDGYTF | TGTGCCAGCAGCCCGCCCTCGAGGGGGCGGGATGGCTACACCTTC
TRBJ1-1 | NA | NA | TRBV4-2 | 18 | CASSQDEDPGRSWLEAFF | TGTGCCAGCAGCCAAGATGAGGACCCCGGGAGAAGCTGGCTTGAAGCTTTCTTT
TRBJ2-4 | NA | NA | TRBV19 | 13 | CASTQGPQNIQYF | TGTGCCAGTACACAGGGTCCCCAAAACATTCAGTACTTC
TRBJ2-5 | NA | NA | TRBV10-3 | 13 | CAISEWGRETQYF | TGTGCCATCAGTGAATGGGGGAGGGAGACCCAGTACTTC
TRBJ2-3 | NA | NA | TRBV5-1 | 15 | CASSSWSLTGDTQYF | TGCGCCAGCAGCTCCTGGTCCCTAACGGGAGATACGCAGTATTTT
TRBJ2-1 | NA | NA | TRBV4-2 | 16 | CASSQEGVAALDEQFF | TGTGCCAGCAGCCAAGAAGGGGTAGCGGCTTTGGATGAGCAGTTCTTC